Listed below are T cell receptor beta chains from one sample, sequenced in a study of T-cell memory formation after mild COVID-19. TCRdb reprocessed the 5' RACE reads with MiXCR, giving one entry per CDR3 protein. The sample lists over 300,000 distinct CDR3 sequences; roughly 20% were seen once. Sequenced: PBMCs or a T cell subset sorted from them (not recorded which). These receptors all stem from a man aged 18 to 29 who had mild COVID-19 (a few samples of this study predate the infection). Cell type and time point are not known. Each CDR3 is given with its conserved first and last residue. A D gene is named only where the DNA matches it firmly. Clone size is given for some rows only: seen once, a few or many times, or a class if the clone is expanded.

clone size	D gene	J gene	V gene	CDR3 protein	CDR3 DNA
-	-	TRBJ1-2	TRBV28	CVSGFHNYGYTF	TGTGTCTCGGGGTTCCATAACTATGGCTACACCTTC
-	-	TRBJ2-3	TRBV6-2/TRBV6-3	CASSYAPVGRDTQYF	TGTGCCAGCAGTTACGCTCCGGTTGGGAGAGATACGCAGTATTTT
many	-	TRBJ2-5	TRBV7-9	CASTRGRQETQYF	TGTGCCAGCACCCGAGGGAGACAAGAGACCCAGTACTTC
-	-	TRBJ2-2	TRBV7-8	CASSLAGITTGELFF	TGTGCCAGCAGCTTGGCAGGGATTACCACCGGGGAGCTGTTTTTT
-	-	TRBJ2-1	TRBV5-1	CASSYEGLSYNEQFF	TGCGCCAGCAGCTATGAGGGGCTCAGTTACAATGAGCAGTTCTTC
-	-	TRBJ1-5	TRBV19	CASSTVVSNQPQHF	TGTGCCAGTAGTACCGTCGTTAGCAATCAGCCCCAGCATTTT
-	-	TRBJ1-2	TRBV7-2	CASRGTDYGYTF	TGTGCCAGCAGAGGGACGGACTATGGCTACACCTTC
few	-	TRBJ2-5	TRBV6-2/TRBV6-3	CASSYSKFGGSSKGQETQYF	TGTGCCAGCAGTTACTCGAAGTTTGGGGGGTCAAGTAAGGGACAAGAGACCCAGTACTTC
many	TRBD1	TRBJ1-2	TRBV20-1	CSALNRGGYGYTF	TGCAGTGCCCTCAACAGGGGGGGCTATGGCTACACCTTC
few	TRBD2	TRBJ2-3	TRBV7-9	CASSSAASGLLDTQYF	TGTGCCAGCAGCTCGGCGGCTAGCGGACTGTTGGATACGCAGTATTTT
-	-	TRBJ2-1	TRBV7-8	CASSLARQGFRGDEQFF	TGTGCCAGCAGCTTAGCCCGACAGGGATTTAGGGGGGATGAGCAGTTCTTC
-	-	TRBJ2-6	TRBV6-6	CASSYPAVYSSGANVLTF	TGTGCCAGCAGTTACCCGGCAGTATATAGCTCTGGGGCCAACGTCCTGACTTTC
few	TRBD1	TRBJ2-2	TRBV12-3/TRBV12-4	CASSSDRGTGELFF	TGTGCCAGCAGTTCCGACAGGGGCACCGGGGAGCTGTTTTTT
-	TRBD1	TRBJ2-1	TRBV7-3	CASSLFGGDRGNEQFF	TGTGCCAGCAGCTTATTTGGTGGGGACAGGGGCAATGAGCAGTTCTTC
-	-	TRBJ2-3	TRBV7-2	CASSLGRNIFTDTQYF	TGTGCCAGCAGCTTAGGCCGTAACATCTTCACAGATACGCAGTATTTT
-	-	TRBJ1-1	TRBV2	CASSEAWGGRRRPEAFF	TGTGCCAGCAGTGAAGCGTGGGGAGGGCGCAGGAGGCCTGAAGCTTTCTTT
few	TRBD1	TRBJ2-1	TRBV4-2	CASSQDWSGGAYNEQFF	TGTGCCAGCAGCCAAGATTGGTCAGGGGGCGCCTACAATGAGCAGTTCTTC
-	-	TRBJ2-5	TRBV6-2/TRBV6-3	CASSSRGVQRLYQETQYF	TGTGCCAGCAGCTCTAGAGGAGTCCAGCGGCTGTACCAAGAGACCCAGTACTTC
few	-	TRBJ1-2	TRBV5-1	CASSRSGSGNYGYTF	TGCGCCAGCAGCAGGTCAGGGAGTGGGAACTATGGCTACACCTTC
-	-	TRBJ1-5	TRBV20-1	CSASGGNQPQHF	TGCAGTGCTAGCGGAGGGAATCAGCCCCAGCATTTT
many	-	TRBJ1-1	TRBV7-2	CASSLALNTEAFF	TGTGCCAGCAGCTTAGCGCTGAACACTGAAGCTTTCTTT
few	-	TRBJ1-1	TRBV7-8	CASSLVAGGAFF	TGTGCCAGCAGCCTAGTTGCGGGGGGAGCTTTCTTT
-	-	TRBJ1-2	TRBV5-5	CASSSWTALAGYTF	TGTGCCAGCAGCAGTTGGACAGCCCTGGCCGGCTACACCTTC
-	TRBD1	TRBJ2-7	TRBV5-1	CASSSGTGLSYEQYF	TGCGCCAGCAGTTCCGGGACAGGACTCTCCTACGAGCAGTACTTC